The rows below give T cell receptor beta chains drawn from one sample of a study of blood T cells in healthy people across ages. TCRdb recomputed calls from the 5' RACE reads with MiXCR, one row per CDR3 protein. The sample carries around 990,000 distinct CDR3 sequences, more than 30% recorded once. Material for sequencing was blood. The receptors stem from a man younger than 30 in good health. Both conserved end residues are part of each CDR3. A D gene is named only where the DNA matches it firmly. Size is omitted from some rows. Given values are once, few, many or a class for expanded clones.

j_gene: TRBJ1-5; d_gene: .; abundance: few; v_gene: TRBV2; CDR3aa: CASRGDNNQPQHF; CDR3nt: TGTGCCAGCAGAGGCGATAACAATCAGCCCCAGCATTTT
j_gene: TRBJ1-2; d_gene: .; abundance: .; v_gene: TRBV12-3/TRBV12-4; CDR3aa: CVSSHLIATHYGYTF; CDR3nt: TGTGTCAGCAGCCACCTAATAGCAACTCACTATGGCTACACCTTC
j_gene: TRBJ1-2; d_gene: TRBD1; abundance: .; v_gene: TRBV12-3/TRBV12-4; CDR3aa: CASRKTEGALGYTF; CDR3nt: TGTGCCAGCAGAAAGACCGAGGGGGCATTGGGCTACACCTTC
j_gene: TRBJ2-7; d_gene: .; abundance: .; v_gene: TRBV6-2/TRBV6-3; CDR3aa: CASSPHTYEQYF; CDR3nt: TGTGCCAGCAGTCCCCACACCTACGAGCAGTACTTC
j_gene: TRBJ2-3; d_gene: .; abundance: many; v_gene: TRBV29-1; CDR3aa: CSVEPLAPIAQYF; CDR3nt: TGCAGCGTTGAGCCCCTGGCGCCGATAGCGCAGTATTTT
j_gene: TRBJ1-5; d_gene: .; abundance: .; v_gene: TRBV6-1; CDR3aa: CASKGTVYSNQPQHF; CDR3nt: TGTGCCAGCAAGGGGACCGTTTATAGCAATCAGCCCCAGCATTTT
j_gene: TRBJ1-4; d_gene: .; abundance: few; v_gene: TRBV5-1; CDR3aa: CASSLAGRGNEKLFF; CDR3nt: TGCGCCAGCAGCTTGGCCGGGCGGGGTAATGAAAAACTGTTTTTT
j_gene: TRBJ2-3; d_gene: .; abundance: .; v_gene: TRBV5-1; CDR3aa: CASSPSTGTTDTQYF; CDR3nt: TGCGCCAGCAGCCCCTCGACAGGTACGACAGATACGCAGTATTTT
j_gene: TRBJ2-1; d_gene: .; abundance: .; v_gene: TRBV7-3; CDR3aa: CASSLLEGSRYEQFF; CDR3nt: TGTGCCAGCAGCTTATTAGAAGGGTCTAGGTATGAGCAGTTCTTC
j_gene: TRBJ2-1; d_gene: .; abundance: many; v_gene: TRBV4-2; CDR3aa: CASSQGRVNEQFF; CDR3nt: TGTGCCAGCAGCCAAGGCAGGGTGAATGAGCAGTTCTTC
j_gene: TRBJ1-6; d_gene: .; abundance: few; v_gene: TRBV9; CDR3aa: CASSVERENSPLHF; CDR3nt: TGTGCCAGCAGCGTAGAGCGTGAAAATTCACCCCTCCACTTT
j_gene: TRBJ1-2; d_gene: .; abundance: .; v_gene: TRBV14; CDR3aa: CASSRTAWGSYTF; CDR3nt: TGTGCCAGCAGCCGAACGGCCTGGGGCAGCTACACCTTC
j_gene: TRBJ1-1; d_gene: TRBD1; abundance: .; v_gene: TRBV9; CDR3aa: CASSVTPGQGNEAFF; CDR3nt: TGTGCCAGCAGCGTCACTCCGGGACAGGGGAATGAAGCTTTCTTT
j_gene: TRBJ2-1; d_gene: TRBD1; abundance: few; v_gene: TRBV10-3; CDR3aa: CAIRRQGNEQFF; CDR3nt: TGTGCCATCAGGCGACAGGGGAATGAGCAGTTCTTC
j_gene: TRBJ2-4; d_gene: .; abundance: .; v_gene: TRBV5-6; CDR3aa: CASSLSVNQVIQYF; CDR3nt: TGTGCCAGCAGCTTGTCCGTGAATCAGGTCATTCAGTACTTC
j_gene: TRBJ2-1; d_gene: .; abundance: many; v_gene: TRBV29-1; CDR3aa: CSAIENNEQFF; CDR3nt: TGCAGCGCGATCGAAAACAATGAGCAGTTCTTC
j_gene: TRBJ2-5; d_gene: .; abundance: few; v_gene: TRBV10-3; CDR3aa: CAIRGGRTQETQYF; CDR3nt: TGTGCCATCAGGGGGGGCAGAACGCAAGAGACCCAGTACTTC
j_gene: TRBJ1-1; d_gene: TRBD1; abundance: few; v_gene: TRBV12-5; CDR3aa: CASGLVVGSGQGNTEAFF; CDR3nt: TGTGCTAGTGGTTTGGTAGTCGGGAGTGGACAGGGGAACACTGAAGCTTTCTTT
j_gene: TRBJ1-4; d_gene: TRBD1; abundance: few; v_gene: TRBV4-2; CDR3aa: CASSTRTGTGDEKLFF; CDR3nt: TGTGCCAGCAGCACTAGGACCGGGACAGGGGATGAAAAACTGTTTTTT
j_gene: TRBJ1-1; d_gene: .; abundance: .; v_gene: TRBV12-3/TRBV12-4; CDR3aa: CASSKDDTNTEAFF; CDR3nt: TGTGCCAGCAGCAAAGACGATACAAACACTGAAGCTTTCTTT
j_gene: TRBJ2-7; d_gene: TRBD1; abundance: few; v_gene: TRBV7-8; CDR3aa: CASSLEYGQASYEQYF; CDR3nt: TGTGCCAGCAGCTTAGAATACGGACAGGCGTCCTACGAGCAGTACTTC
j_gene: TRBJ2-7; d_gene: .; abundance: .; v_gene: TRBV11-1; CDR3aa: CASSLVISYEQYF; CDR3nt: TGTGCCAGCAGCTTAGTCATCTCCTACGAGCAGTACTTC
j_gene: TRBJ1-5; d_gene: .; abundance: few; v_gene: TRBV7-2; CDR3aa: CASSLWTAVNQPQHF; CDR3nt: TGTGCCAGCAGCTTGTGGACAGCCGTCAATCAGCCCCAGCATTTT
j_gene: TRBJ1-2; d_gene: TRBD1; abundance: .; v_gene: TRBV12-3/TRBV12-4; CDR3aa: CASSKRTGRNYGYTF; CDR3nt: TGTGCCAGCAGCAAACGGACAGGTCGGAACTATGGCTACACCTTC
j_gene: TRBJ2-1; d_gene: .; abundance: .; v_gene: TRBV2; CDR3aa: CASRQGGGVGYEQFF; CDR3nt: TGTGCCAGCAGACAAGGGGGGGGGGTTGGTTATGAGCAGTTCTTC
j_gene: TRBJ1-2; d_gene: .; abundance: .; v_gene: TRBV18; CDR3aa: CVSSPPPYLRDYGYTF; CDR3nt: TGTGTCAGCTCACCACCGCCTTACCTACGGGACTATGGCTACACCTTC
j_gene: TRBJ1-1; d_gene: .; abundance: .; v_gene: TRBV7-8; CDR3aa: CASSLDSGRGLDTEAFF; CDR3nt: TGTGCCAGCAGCTTAGACTCAGGGAGAGGTTTGGACACTGAAGCTTTCTTT
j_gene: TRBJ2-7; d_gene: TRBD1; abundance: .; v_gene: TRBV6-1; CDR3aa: CASSGLQGHYEQYF; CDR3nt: TGTGCCAGCAGTGGACTACAGGGGCACTACGAGCAGTACTTC
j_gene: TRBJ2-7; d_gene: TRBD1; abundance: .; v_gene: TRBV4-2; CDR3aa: CAIPPGTVKPGRFSSEQYF; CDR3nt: TGTGCCATCCCACCCGGGACAGTAAAACCCGGAAGGTTTAGCAGCGAGCAGTACTTC
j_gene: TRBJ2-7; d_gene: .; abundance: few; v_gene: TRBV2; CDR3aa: CASSREGPTYEQYF; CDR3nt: TGTGCCAGCAGTCGAGAAGGGCCCACCTACGAGCAGTACTTC
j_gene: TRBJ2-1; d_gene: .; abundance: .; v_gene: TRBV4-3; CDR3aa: CASSQVGSNEQFF; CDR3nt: TGCGCCAGCAGCCAAGTTGGGTCCAATGAGCAGTTCTTC
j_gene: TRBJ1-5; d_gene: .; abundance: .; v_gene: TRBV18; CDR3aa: CASSPPGLSNQPQHF; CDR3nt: TGTGCCAGCTCACCACCAGGCCTGTCCAATCAGCCCCAGCATTTT
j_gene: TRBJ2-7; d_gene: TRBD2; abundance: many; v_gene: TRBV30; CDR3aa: CAWRPSSGGYYNEQYF; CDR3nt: TGTGCCTGGAGGCCCTCTAGCGGGGGTTACTACAATGAGCAGTACTTC
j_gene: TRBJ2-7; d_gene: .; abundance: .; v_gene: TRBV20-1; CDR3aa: CSARPPGGASYEQYF; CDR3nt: TGCAGTGCTAGACCGCCAGGAGGGGCGTCCTACGAGCAGTACTTC
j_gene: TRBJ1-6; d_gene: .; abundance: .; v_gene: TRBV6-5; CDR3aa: CASRRTNYNSPLHF; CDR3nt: TGTGCCAGCAGGCGGACCAACTATAATTCACCCCTCCACTTT
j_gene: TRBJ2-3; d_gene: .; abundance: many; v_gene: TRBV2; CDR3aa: CASGVTQRPTDTQYF; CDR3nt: TGTGCCAGCGGAGTGACGCAGCGGCCTACAGATACGCAGTATTTT
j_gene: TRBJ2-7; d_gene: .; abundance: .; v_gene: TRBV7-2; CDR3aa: CASSLRPSRNEQYF; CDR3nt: TGTGCCAGCAGCCTGAGACCGTCCAGGAACGAGCAGTACTTC
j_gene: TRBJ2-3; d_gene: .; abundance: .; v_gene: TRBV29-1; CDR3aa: CSVDQRLSTDTQYF; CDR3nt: TGCAGCGTTGACCAGCGGTTAAGCACAGATACGCAGTATTTT
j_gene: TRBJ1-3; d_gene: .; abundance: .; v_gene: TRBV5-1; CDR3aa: CASSLTPFSGNTIYF; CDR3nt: TGCGCCAGCAGCTTGACCCCTTTCTCTGGAAACACCATATATTTT
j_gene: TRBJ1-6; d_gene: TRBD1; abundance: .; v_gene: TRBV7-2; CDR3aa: CASSPGQPSSYNSPLHF; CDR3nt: TGTGCCAGCAGCCCGGGACAGCCCAGCTCCTATAATTCACCCCTCCACTTT
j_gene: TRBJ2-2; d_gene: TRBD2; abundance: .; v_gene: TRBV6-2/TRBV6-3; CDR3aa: CASSYASGGLNTGELFF; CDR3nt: TGTGCCAGCAGTTACGCCAGCGGGGGGTTGAACACCGGGGAGCTGTTTTTT
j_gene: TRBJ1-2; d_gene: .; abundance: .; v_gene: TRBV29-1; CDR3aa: CSVDGDPNYGYTF; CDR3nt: TGCAGCGTTGATGGCGACCCCAACTATGGCTACACCTTC
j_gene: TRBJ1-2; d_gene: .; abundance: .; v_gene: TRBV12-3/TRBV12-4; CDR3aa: CASSPQGLRGYTF; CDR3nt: TGTGCCAGCAGTCCCCAGGGCCTCCGTGGCTACACCTTC
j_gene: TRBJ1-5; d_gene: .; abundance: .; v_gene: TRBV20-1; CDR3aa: CSASKREGILNQPQHF; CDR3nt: TGCAGTGCTAGCAAGAGGGAGGGAATTCTTAATCAGCCCCAGCATTTT
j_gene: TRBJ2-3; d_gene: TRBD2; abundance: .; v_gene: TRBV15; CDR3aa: CATSRGGRPDTQYF; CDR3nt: TGTGCCACCAGCAGAGGCGGGAGACCTGATACGCAGTATTTT
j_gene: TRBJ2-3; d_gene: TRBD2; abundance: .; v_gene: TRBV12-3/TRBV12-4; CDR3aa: CASSPRTSGKGTQYF; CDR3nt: TGTGCCAGCAGTCCGCGGACTAGCGGAAAAGGTACGCAGTATTTT
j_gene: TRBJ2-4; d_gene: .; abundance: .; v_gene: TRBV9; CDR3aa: CASSEGQAKNIQYF; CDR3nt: TGTGCCAGCAGCGAGGGACAAGCCAAAAACATTCAGTACTTC